Presented here are 30 T cell receptor beta chains from one specimen sequenced in a study of blood T cell repertoires in COVID-19. Assay used: immunoSEQ multiplex PCR; TCRdb lists only in-frame clones, some missing. This table holds roughly 300,000 clones, approximately 84% found once. Sequenced sample: peripheral blood. The receptors were sampled from a human donor with COVID-19, enrolled during active disease. The donor label of this sample is uncertain.

The rearrangement joins TRBV6-5 to TRBJ2-7; 8 bases fit TRBD2. There are 15 residues in the CDR3. The germline V gene encodes CDR1 MNHEY and CDR2 SVGAGI. J gave up 3 bases and V 6 bases, and 10 bases lay outside the gene matches. The CDR3 sequence: CASSDLGGVNYEQYF. CDR3 coding DNA: TGTGCCAGCAGCGACCTCGGGGGGGTGAACTACGAGCAGTACTTC.

This clone was detected ten times or more. The genes are TRBV10-1 and TRBJ2-3; TRBD2 is a possible D gene (6 bases). Trimming took 3 bases from V and 5 from J, leaving 9 bases between them. The CDR3 runs 13 residues. The germline V gene encodes CDR1 WNHNN and CDR2 SYGVQD (reference sequence). The CDR3 DNA follows: TGCGCCAGCAGTGATGCGGGGAAAGATACGCAGTATTTT. This gives the protein CASSDAGKDTQYF.

The gene calls are TRBV4-3 and TRBJ2-3, with D possibly being TRBD1 (6 bases). The germline CDR1 and CDR2 sequences are LGHNA and YSLEER. This CDR3 is 15 amino acids long. Trimming cost V 1 base and J 4 bases, with 12 bases left between them. The CDR3 DNA is TGCGCCAGCAGCCAAGTCTCCCAGGGGCCAGATACGCAGTATTTT. Protein product: CASSQVSQGPDTQYF.

The DNA for the CDR3 is TGCGCCAGCAGCCGGAGAACAGGGGGCGAGGGGGAGGACTATGGCTACACCTTC. Residues: CASSRRTGGEGEDYGYTF. The chain is built from TRBV5-1 and TRBJ1-2, with TRBD1 identical over 9 bases. V shed 4 bases and J 3 bases; nucleotides not matched to a gene: 16. CDR3 length equals 18 residues. Germline assignment: CDR1 SGHRS and CDR2 YFSETQ. Supplemented by reference TRBV5-1 and TRBJ1-2, the full variable domain reads KAGVTQTPRYLIKTRGQQVTLSCSPISGHRSVSWYQQTPGQGLQFLFEYFSETQRNKGNFPGRFSGRQFSNSRSEMNVSTLELGDSALYLCASSRRTGGEGEDYGYTFGSGTRLTVV.

This chain connects TRBV28 to TRBJ2-1, with TRBD2 matching 11 bases. Germline CDR1 reads MDHEN; CDR2 reads SYDVKM. The CDR3 is 18 residues long. V lost 1 base to trimming and J lost 3 bases; unmatched junction nucleotides: 8. The CDR3 bases are TGTGCCAGCAGTTTATCGGGTAGCGGGAGGGGGATCTACAATGAGCAGTTCTTC. This codes for CASSLSGSGRGIYNEQFF.

The CDR3 sequence: CASSLAGTGFDNSPLHF. Here the CDR3 DNA reads TGTGCCAGCAGCTTGGCCGGGACAGGGTTTGATAATTCACCCCTCCACTTT. The rearrangement uses TRBV5-6 and TRBJ1-6; TRBD1 matches at 9 bases. The CDR3 extends over 17 amino acids. CDR1 SGHDT and CDR2 YYEEEE come from the germline V gene. The V gene end was trimmed by 0 bases and the J gene end by 5 bases; junction bases not matched to a gene: 6.

This clone was seen only a few times. The gene calls are TRBV5-6 and TRBJ1-4, with 7 bases identical to TRBD1. The CDR3 covers 15 residues. After removal of 4 bases from V and 7 bases from J, the junction contained 10 bases not matched to a gene. The germline CDR1 and CDR2 sequences are SGHDT and YYEEEE. The CDR3 here is CASSPRTGAGEKLFF. The DNA of the CDR3 is TGTGCCAGCAGCCCACGCACAGGGGCGGGTGAAAAACTGTTTTTT.

The chain joins TRBV6-1 to TRBJ2-7, with TRBD2 matching 16 bases. Germline CDR1 reads MNHNS; CDR2 reads SASEGT. V lost 3 bases to trimming and J lost 7 bases; unmatched junction nucleotides: 9. The CDR3 is made up of 17 amino acids. Here the CDR3 DNA reads TGTGCCAGCAGTGAGCTGCCGGGACTAGCGGGAGGGGTGGAGCAGTACTTC. Protein sequence: CASSELPGLAGGVEQYF.

The J gene is TRBJ2-4, the V gene TRBV30; 7 bases agree with TRBD2. The J segment lost 8 bases and the V segment lost 2 bases, leaving 9 bases of the junction unmatched. The germline V gene encodes CDR1 GTSNPN and CDR2 SVGIG (reference sequence). The CDR3 has 14 amino acids. The chain's CDR3 is CAWSIGGRGDIQYF. CDR3 coding DNA: TGTGCCTGGAGTATCGGCGGGAGAGGGGACATTCAGTACTTC.

The chain employs TRBV30 and TRBJ1-1; D remains ambiguous. The CDR3 runs 13 residues. Deletions cut 6 bases from V and 4 bases from J, with 15 bases between. Germline CDR1 reads GTSNPN; CDR2 reads SVGIG (reference sequence). DNA for the CDR3: TGTGCCTGCACAGAACTTGAAGGCACTGAAGCTTTCTTT. Its protein is CACTELEGTEAFF.

The chain combines TRBV7-9 with TRBJ2-7; 10 bases are shared with TRBD2. Germline assignment: CDR1 SEHNR and CDR2 FQNEAQ (reference sequence). V dropped 7 bases and J dropped 4; count of bases not matched to a gene: 7. CDR3 length: 14 amino acids. The CDR3 region has the DNA TGTGCCAGCAAGGGGCTAGCGGGAGAGTACGAGCAGTACTTC. Amino acid sequence: CASKGLAGEYEQYF.

This chain uses TRBV21-1 with TRBJ2-5; the table calls TRBD2, which could not be checked here. TRBV21-1 is a listed pseudogene. The CDR3 extends over 16 amino acids. The DNA for the CDR3 is TGTGCCAGCAGCAAAATTCAGGGAGGTGGAAAGGAGACCCAGTACTTC. Translated: CASSKIQGGGKETQYF.

V gene TRBV4-1 combines with J gene TRBJ2-7, with D perhaps TRBD2 (5 bases). Germline CDR1 and CDR2: MGHRA and YSYEKL. Trimming shortened V by 1 base and J by 1 base, and 11 bases separated the two germline ends. The CDR3 runs 15 residues. CDR3 in DNA: TGCGCCAGCAGCCAAGGTCTAGCCCGTTCCTACGAGCAGTACTTC. It yields the protein CASSQGLARSYEQYF.

V gene TRBV7-3 combines with J gene TRBJ2-5; 15 nucleotides agree with TRBD2. CDR3 length: 15 residues. V shed 8 bases and J 4 bases; nucleotides not matched to a gene: 5. Germline-derived CDR1 and CDR2 are SGHTA and FQGTGA. CDR3 region: CASGTSGGTGETQYF. CDR3 in DNA: TGTGCCAGCGGGACTAGCGGGGGGACAGGAGAGACCCAGTACTTC.

CDR3 in DNA: TGTGCCAGCAGTTTTCTTACTGAAGCTTTCTTT. Protein sequence: CASSFLTEAFF. The rearrangement uses TRBV12-3 or TRBV12-4 and TRBJ1-1, with D unresolved. CDR3 length equals 11 residues. Trimming cost V 3 bases and J 5 bases, with 4 bases left between them.

The gene calls are TRBV5-1 and TRBJ2-5; 15 bases line up with TRBD2. The V segment lost 4 bases and the J segment 5 bases; nucleotides outside the gene matches: 6. Germline V gene data show CDR1 as SGHRS and CDR2 as YFSETQ. The CDR3 runs 16 residues. The CDR3 nucleotides read TGCGCCAGCAGCCCCGGACTAGCGGGAGGGTTGGAGACCCAGTACTTC. This sequence encodes CASSPGLAGGLETQYF.

V is TRBV11-3 and J is TRBJ2-1, with 10 bases aligning to TRBD2. J lost 1 base, V lost 8 bases, and 2 bases had no gene match. The CDR3 runs 14 residues. From germline, CDR1 is SGHNT and CDR2 YENEEA. The CDR3 region has the DNA TGTGCCAGCTCGACTAGCGGGTCCTACAATGAGCAGTTCTTC. Protein product: CASSTSGSYNEQFF.

The chain uses TRBV6-5 and TRBJ1-2; weak D call: TRBD1 (5 bases). The germline V and J ends were trimmed by 6 bases and 1 base, with 12 bases remaining between them. CDR3 length: 14 amino acids. Germline V gene data show CDR1 as MNHEY and CDR2 as SVGAGI. The CDR3 DNA is TGTGCCAGCAGGCCCAGACAGAGTAACTATGGCTACACCTTC. Protein sequence: CASRPRQSNYGYTF.

The chain is built from TRBV18 and TRBJ1-4; D gene uncertain. Between the trimmed V and J ends, which lost 2 bases and 10 bases, there was a span of 17 bases. Germline V gene sequence: CDR1 KGHSH, CDR2 LQKENI. The CDR3 has 15 amino acids. DNA for the CDR3: TGTGCCAGCTCACCATCCGAAACGTCGCCCGGAAAACTGTTTTTT. Translation: CASSPSETSPGKLFF.

J is TRBJ2-5 and V is TRBV6-2 or TRBV6-3, with 9 bases aligning to TRBD1. Per the germline V gene, CDR1 is MNHEY and CDR2 is SVGEGT. V gave up 4 bases and J gave up 5 bases; unmatched junction bases: 8. The CDR3 loop spans 15 amino acids. CDR3 nucleotides: TGTGCCAGCAGTTTAAAGACAGGGGGAGAGGAGACCCAGTACTTC. Residues: CASSLKTGGEETQYF.

The chain carries TRBV23-1 and TRBJ1-1; D not certain. TRBV23-1 is treated as an ORF (open reading frame) with a function not yet certain. Trimming stripped 4 bases from V and 0 bases from J, with 12 bases between. The CDR3 contains 15 residues. The CDR3 DNA follows: TGCGCCAGCAGTCGAAACAGATCCTTGAACACTGAAGCTTTCTTT. Amino acids: CASSRNRSLNTEAFF.

This chain links TRBV28 with TRBJ2-5; TRBD1 aligns across 7 bases. Germline V gives CDR1 MDHEN, CDR2 SYDVKM. Losses at the gene ends were 2 bases for V and 2 bases for J; bases not matched to a gene: 2. The CDR3 has 14 amino acids. Written as DNA, the CDR3 is TGTGCCAGCAGTTTACAGGGGGTTCAAGAGACCCAGTACTTC. Translation: CASSLQGVQETQYF.

The chain uses TRBV27 and TRBJ1-5, with 9 bases that match TRBD1. Trimming at V came to 6 bases and at J to 5 bases, leaving 2 bases not matched to a gene. Germline lookup yields CDR1 MNHEY and CDR2 SMNVEV (reference sequence). The CDR3 contains 13 residues. CDR3 protein: CASRGTGYQPQHF. The CDR3 DNA is TGTGCCAGCAGGGGGACAGGGTATCAGCCCCAGCATTTT.

The rearrangement joins TRBV5-1 to TRBJ2-2, with 7 positions matching TRBD1. CDR1 and CDR2 (germline): SGHRS, YFSETQ. This CDR3 comprises 15 residues. V shed 0 bases and J 6 bases; nucleotides not matched to a gene: 5. The DNA for the CDR3 is TGCGCCAGCAGCTTGGAGACAGGGATGGCCGGGGAGCTGTTTTTT. It specifies CASSLETGMAGELFF.

The V and J genes are TRBV5-5 and TRBJ2-5; D is perhaps TRBD2 (5 bases). The CDR3 is 13 amino acids. The V end lost 4 bases, the J end lost 2 bases, and 9 bases lay between the germline ends. Germline loops: CDR1 SGHKS, CDR2 YYEKEE (reference sequence). CDR3 in DNA: TGTGCCAGCAGCCTGGGAGATCAAGAGACCCAGTACTTC. Translated, it gives CASSLGDQETQYF.

J is TRBJ2-7 and V is TRBV19; maybe TRBD1 (5 bases). Per the germline V gene, CDR1 is LNHDA and CDR2 is SQIVND (reference sequence). V was cut by 5 bases and J by 3 bases, with 17 bases left in between. CDR3 length equals 15 residues. DNA of the CDR3: TGTGCCAGTAGTCCTACCGGTTCAGGGCTCTACGAGCAGTACTTC. Protein sequence: CASSPTGSGLYEQYF.

The chain joins TRBV3-1 (or the pseudogene TRBV3-2) to TRBJ2-7, with TRBD2 matching over 7 bases. This CDR3 is 15 amino acids long. Germline V CDR1 and CDR2: LGHDT, YNNKEL (reference sequence). V lost 7 bases to trimming and J lost 0 bases; unmatched junction nucleotides: 9. CDR3 nucleotides: TGTGCCAGCACCCGGGGGAGGGAGCCCTCCTACGAGCAGTACTTC. Encoded protein: CASTRGREPSYEQYF.

This clone was counted only a few times. The chain joins TRBV3-1 (or the pseudogene TRBV3-2) to TRBJ2-7, with 10 positions matching TRBD2. Germline CDR1 LGHDT, CDR2 YNNKEL (reference sequence). The CDR3 length is 15 residues. J lost 7 bases, V lost 6 bases, and 12 bases had no gene match. The CDR3 sequence: CASRPTGTSVREQYF. The CDR3 nucleotides read TGTGCCAGCAGACCGACCGGGACTAGCGTAAGGGAGCAGTACTTC.

This clone was recorded once. The chain combines TRBV11-2 with TRBJ1-4; D gene ambiguous. CDR1 is SGHAT and CDR2 is FQNNGV in the germline V gene. The germline V and J ends were trimmed by 4 bases and 11 bases, with 8 bases remaining between them. The CDR3 runs 11 residues. The CDR3 spells CASSSGSKLFF. For the CDR3, the DNA is TGTGCCAGCAGCTCCGGGTCCAAACTGTTTTTT.

The V call is TRBV19, the J call TRBJ2-7, with TRBD2 as a possible D gene (5 bases). The length of the CDR3 is 14 residues. The ends were cut back, 8 bases at V and 3 bases at J, with 17 bases in the middle. Germline loops: CDR1 LNHDA, CDR2 SQIVND (reference sequence). CDR3 nucleotides: TGTGCCAGTTCGACCGATGGAGGTTACTACGAGCAGTACTTC. Translating it yields CASSTDGGYYEQYF.